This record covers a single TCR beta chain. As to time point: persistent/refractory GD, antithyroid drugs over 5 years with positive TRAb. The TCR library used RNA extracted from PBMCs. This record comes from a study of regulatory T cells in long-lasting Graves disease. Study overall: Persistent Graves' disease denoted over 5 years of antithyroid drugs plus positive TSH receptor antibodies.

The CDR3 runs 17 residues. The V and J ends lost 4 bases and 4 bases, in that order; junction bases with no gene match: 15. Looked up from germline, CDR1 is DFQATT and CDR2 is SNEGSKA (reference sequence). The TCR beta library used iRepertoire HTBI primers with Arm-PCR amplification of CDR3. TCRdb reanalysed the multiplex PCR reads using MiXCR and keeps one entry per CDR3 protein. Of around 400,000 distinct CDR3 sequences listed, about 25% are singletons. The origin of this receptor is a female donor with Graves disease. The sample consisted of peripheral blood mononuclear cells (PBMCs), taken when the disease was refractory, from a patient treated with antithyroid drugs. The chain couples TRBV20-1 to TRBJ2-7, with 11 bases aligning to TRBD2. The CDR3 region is CSANSGRADRPGYEQYF. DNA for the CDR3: TGCAGTGCTAATAGCGGGAGGGCCGACCGACCCGGTTACGAGCAGTACTTC.